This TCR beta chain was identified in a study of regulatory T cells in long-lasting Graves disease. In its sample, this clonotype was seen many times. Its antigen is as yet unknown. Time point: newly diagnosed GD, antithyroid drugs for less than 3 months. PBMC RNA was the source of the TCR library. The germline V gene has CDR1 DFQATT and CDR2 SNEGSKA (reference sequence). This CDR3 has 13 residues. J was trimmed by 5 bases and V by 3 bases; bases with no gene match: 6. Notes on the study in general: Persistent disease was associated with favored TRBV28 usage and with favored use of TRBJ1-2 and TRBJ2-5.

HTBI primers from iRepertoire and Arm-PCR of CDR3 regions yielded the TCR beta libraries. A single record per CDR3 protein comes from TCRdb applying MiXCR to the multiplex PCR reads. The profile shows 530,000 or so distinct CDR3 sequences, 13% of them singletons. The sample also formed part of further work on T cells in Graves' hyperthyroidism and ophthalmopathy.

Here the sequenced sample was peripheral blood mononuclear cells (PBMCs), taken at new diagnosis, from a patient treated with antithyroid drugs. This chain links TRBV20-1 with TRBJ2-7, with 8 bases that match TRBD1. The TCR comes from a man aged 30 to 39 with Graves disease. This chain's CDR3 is CSASGDRSHEQYF. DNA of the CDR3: TGCAGTGCTAGCGGGGACAGGTCGCACGAGCAGTACTTC.